The 3 T cell receptor beta chains below all came from one sample that was sequenced in a study of OX40 agonist ivuxolimab in advanced cancers. Clones were sequenced by immunoSEQ multiplex PCR, and TCRdb holds only the in-frame ones, with some missing. The table lists about 38,000 clones, 65% to 85% of them singletons, with 21% in the top ten. The source was CD4+ or CD8+ T cells sorted from blood, collected in a trial of the OX40 agonist ivuxolimab. The receptors here all came from an adult with an advanced solid tumor such as melanoma, head and neck, liver or kidney cancer.

The rearrangement uses TRBV11-2 and TRBJ2-1; 7 bases line up with TRBD1. The germline CDR1 and CDR2 sequences are SGHAT and FQNNGV. V shed 4 bases and J 4 bases; nucleotides not matched to a gene: 1. The CDR3 covers 13 residues. Written as DNA, the CDR3 is TGTGCCAGCAGCTGGGGACAGTACAATGAGCAGTTCTTC. Its translation: CASSWGQYNEQFF.

The chain uses TRBV30 and TRBJ1-4; 7 nucleotides line up with TRBD1. The V and J ends lost 5 bases and 4 bases, in that order; junction bases with no gene match: 10. The CDR3 contains 15 residues. Germline V gene data show CDR1 as GTSNPN and CDR2 as SVGIG (reference sequence). In DNA, the CDR3 is TGTGCCTGGGCCGAGCCGGGACAGATTAATGAAAAACTGTTTTTT. Amino acids: CAWAEPGQINEKLFF.

V is TRBV19 and J is TRBJ1-2; TRBD1 might be the D (5 bases). Trimming stripped 6 bases from V and 4 bases from J, with 21 bases between. CDR1 LNHDA and CDR2 SQIVND come from the germline V gene (reference sequence). The CDR3 loop spans 16 amino acids. CDR3 sequence: CASRKHTSGTAYGYTF. In DNA form, the CDR3 reads TGTGCCAGTAGGAAACATACTTCCGGGACGGCCTATGGCTACACCTTC.